This T cell receptor (beta chain) stems from a study of STAT5B mutations in CD4+ large granular lymphocyte leukemia. As for this clone: The antigen remains undetermined.

Overall study results and limits: CD4-sorted patient repertoires seemed more clonal than healthy CD4+ repertoires.

Clones were read by immunoSEQ multiplex PCR, and TCRdb kept only the in-frame ones, dropping some. The table lists 35,000 to 40,000 clones, approximately 72% of them singletons, with around 0.5% in the top ten. The TCR was taken from a human donor in good health. Material: CD4+ T cells from blood buffy coats.

The CDR3, as DNA: TGTGCCAGCAGCTTACGGGCTAGCGGGGCGTACGAGCAGTACTTC. This encodes CASSLRASGAYEQYF. The chain uses TRBV7-2 and TRBJ2-7; 9 bases are a match to TRBD2. Trimming removed 2 bases from V and 4 bases from J; junction bases left unmatched: 6. This CDR3 contains 15 residues. The V gene's germline CDR1 is SGHTA and CDR2 FQGNSA.